Below, 15 T cell receptor beta chains from the same sample are listed, as sequenced in a study of monozygotic twins with inflammatory bowel disease. TCRdb reprocessed the 5' RACE reads, keeping one entry per CDR3 protein, no DNA. This sample contains roughly 140,000 distinct CDR3 sequences. The sequencing input was blood. These receptors all come from a human donor with ulcerative colitis or Crohn's disease, or a healthy co-twin of an affected twin (not recorded which).

The rearrangement links TRBV4-3 to TRBJ1-6. Germline loops: CDR1 LGHNA, CDR2 YSLEER. The CDR3 totals 16 residues. CDR3: CASSQDLSWENSPLHF.

The J gene is TRBJ2-7, the V gene TRBV18; the TRBD1 assignment by TCRdb is unverifiable without DNA. The CDR3 sequence is 16 residues long. Germline loops: CDR1 KGHSH, CDR2 LQKENI. CDR3 sequence reads: CASSPAGGLLSYEQYF.

The rearrangement links TRBV19 to TRBJ1-2. Germline-derived CDR1 and CDR2 are LNHDA and SQIVND (reference sequence). The CDR3 totals 13 residues. CDR3 in amino acids: CASSIRQGGGYTF.

V is TRBV27 and J is TRBJ2-3; lacking DNA, the TRBD2 call made by TCRdb goes unchecked. Germline-derived CDR1 and CDR2 are MNHEY and SMNVEV (reference sequence). This CDR3 has 15 amino acids. CDR3 sequence: CASSDYQADGDTQYF.

V and J are TRBV12-5 and TRBJ2-3; the D call of TRBD1 rests on TCRdb alone, since no DNA is present to check it. CDR1 is LGHNT and CDR2 is FRNRAP in the germline V gene. CDR3 size: 15 residues. This chain's CDR3 is CASGPYSGGKDTQYF. Variable domain in full (rest from reference TRBV12-5 and TRBJ2-3): DARVTQTPRHKVTEMGQEVTMRCQPILGHNTVFWYRQTMMQGLELLAYFRNRAPLDDSGMPKDRFSAEMPDATLATLKIQPSEPRDSAVYFCASGPYSGGKDTQYFGPGTRLTVL.

This chain's CDR3 is CASSQVGGTVQPYEQYF. The chain is built from TRBV4-3 and TRBJ2-7; TCRdb names TRBD2, which stays unverified in the absence of DNA. From germline, CDR1 is LGHNA and CDR2 YSLEER. This CDR3 region has 17 residues.

The rearrangement links TRBV7-7 to TRBJ2-6. The CDR3 has 15 residues. The V gene's germline CDR1 is SSHAT and CDR2 FNYEAQ (reference sequence). CDR3 protein: CASSFGTPGANVLTF.

The chain uses TRBV5-1 and TRBJ2-2; the TCRdb call, TRBD1, lacks DNA for checking. The V gene's germline CDR1 is SGHRS and CDR2 YFSETQ. The CDR3 contains 15 residues. This CDR3 reads CASSGGTGNTGELFF.

The gene calls are TRBV6-5 and TRBJ2-3; with no DNA, the TCRdb D assignment of TRBD2 cannot be verified. The germline V gene has CDR1 MNHEY and CDR2 SVGAGI. The CDR3 runs to 17 residues. This CDR3 reads CASSYRQLAGGTDTQYF.

The chain links TRBV18 to TRBJ1-2. The CDR3 runs 12 residues. CDR1 and CDR2 from the germline V gene are KGHSH and LQKENI. CDR3 loop: CASSPPADGYTF. Filled out from reference TRBV18 and TRBJ1-2, the complete variable domain reads NAGVMQNPRHLVRRRGQEARLRCSPMKGHSHVYWYRQLPEEGLKFMVYLQKENIIDESGMPKERFSAEFPKEGPSILRIQQVVRGDSAAYFCASSPPADGYTFGSGTRLTVV.

The chain combines TRBV5-1 with TRBJ2-1; TCRdb proposes TRBD1, but this gene call is untestable without DNA. This CDR3 contains 15 residues. Germline assignment: CDR1 SGHRS and CDR2 YFSETQ. CDR3 amino acids: CASALGGGIPNEQFF.

The chain combines TRBV5-1 with TRBJ1-2. This CDR3 has 12 amino acids. CDR1 SGHRS and CDR2 YFSETQ come from the germline V gene. The CDR3: CASSLADGGYTF. The whole variable domain, filled in from reference TRBV5-1 and TRBJ1-2, reads KAGVTQTPRYLIKTRGQQVTLSCSPISGHRSVSWYQQTPGQGLQFLFEYFSETQRNKGNFPGRFSGRQFSNSRSEMNVSTLELGDSALYLCASSLADGGYTFGSGTRLTVV.

The V and J genes are TRBV12-3 or TRBV12-4 and TRBJ2-1; as DNA is missing, the TRBD2 call by TCRdb cannot be tested. The CDR3 covers 13 residues. The CDR3 is CASSLETSDEQFF.

The chain employs TRBV6-1 and TRBJ1-2; lacking DNA, the TRBD1 call made by TCRdb goes unchecked. The length of the CDR3 is 14 residues. Germline-derived CDR1 and CDR2 are MNHNS and SASEGT. This CDR3 is CASRGRGVTGGYTF.

The CDR3 loop is CASSQTGGNSPLHF. The rearrangement uses TRBV4-3 and TRBJ1-6; without DNA, the TCRdb call of TRBD1 cannot be checked. CDR1 LGHNA and CDR2 YSLEER come from the germline V gene. This CDR3 spans 14 amino acids.